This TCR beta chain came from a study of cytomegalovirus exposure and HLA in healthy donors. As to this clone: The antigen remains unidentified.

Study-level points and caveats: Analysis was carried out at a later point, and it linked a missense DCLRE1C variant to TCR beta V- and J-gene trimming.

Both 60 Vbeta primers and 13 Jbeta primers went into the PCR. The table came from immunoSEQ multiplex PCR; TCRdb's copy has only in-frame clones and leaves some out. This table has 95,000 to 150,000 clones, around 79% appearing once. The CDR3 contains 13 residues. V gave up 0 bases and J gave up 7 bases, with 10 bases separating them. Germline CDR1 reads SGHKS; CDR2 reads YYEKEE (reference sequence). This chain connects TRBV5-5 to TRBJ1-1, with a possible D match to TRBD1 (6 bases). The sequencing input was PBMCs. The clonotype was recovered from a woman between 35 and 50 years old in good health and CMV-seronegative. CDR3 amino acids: CASSLEGTLEAFF. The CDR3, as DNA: TGTGCCAGCAGCTTGGAAGGGACACTTGAAGCTTTCTTT.